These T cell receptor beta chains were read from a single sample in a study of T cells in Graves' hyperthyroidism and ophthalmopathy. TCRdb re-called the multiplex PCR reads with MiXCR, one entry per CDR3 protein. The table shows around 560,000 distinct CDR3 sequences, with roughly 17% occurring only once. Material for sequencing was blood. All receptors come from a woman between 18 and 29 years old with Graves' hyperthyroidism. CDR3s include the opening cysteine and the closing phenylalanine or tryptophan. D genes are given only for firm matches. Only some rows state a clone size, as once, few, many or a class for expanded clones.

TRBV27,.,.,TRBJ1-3,TGTGCCAGCAGTCCGGGACACTACTCTGGAAACACCATATATTTT,CASSPGHYSGNTIYF
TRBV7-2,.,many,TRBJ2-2,TGTGCCAGCAGCTTACCTGGGGGGGCGGTTGCCGGGGAGCTGTTTTTT,CASSLPGGAVAGELFF
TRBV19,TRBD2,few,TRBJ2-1,TGTGCCAGTAGGAGACAGCGGGGTAATGAGCAGTTCTTC,CASRRQRGNEQFF
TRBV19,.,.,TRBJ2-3,TGTGCCAGTAGTATACCTTACACAGATACGCAGTATTTT,CASSIPYTDTQYF
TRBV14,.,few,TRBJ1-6,TGTGCCAGCAGCCAGCAGGGGATTGGGAATTCACCCCTCCACTTT,CASSQQGIGNSPLHF
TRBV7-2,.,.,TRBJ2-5,TGTGCCAGCAGCTTAGCGCCGGCGAAGGAGACCCAGTACTTC,CASSLAPAKETQYF
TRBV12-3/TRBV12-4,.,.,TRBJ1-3,TGTGCCAGTCGGCTGGGGGCTGGAAACACCATATATTTT,CASRLGAGNTIYF
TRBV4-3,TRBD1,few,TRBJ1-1,TGCGCCAGCAGCCAAGAGGTGGGACAGATAGAAGCTTTCTTT,CASSQEVGQIEAFF
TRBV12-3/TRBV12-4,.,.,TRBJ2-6,TGTGCCAGCAGTAAACAGAGCTCTGGGGCCAACGTCCTGACTTTC,CASSKQSSGANVLTF
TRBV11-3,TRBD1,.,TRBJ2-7,TGTGCCAGCAGCTTAGGACAGGGCCTCAGGGTGGAGCAGTACTTC,CASSLGQGLRVEQYF
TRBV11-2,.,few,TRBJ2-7,TGTGCCAGCAGCCCGCCAGGCCCGCCCGCCTACGAGCAGTACTTC,CASSPPGPPAYEQYF
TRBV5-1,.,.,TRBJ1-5,TGCGCCAGCAGCTTGGTGGCAGGGCGACAGCCCCAGCATTTT,CASSLVAGRQPQHF
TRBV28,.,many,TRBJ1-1,TGTGCCAGCAGTTTTACAGGGAGCACTGAAGCTTTCTTT,CASSFTGSTEAFF
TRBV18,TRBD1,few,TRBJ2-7,TGTGCCAGCTCACGCGGGACAGGATCAACACACTCCTACGAGCAGTACTTC,CASSRGTGSTHSYEQYF
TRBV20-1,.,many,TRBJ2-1,TGCAGTGCTACCGCGACGGACGAGCAGTTCTTC,CSATATDEQFF
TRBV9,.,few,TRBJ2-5,TGTGCCAGCAGCGACGACCCAGGGGAGACCCAGTACTTC,CASSDDPGETQYF
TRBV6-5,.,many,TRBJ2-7,TGTGCCAGCAGTTCCTCCGGGACGCTTCCCTACGAGCAGTACTTC,CASSSSGTLPYEQYF
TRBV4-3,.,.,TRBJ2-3,TGCGCCAGCAGCCAAGTAGGCGGTAGCGCAGATACGCAGTATTTT,CASSQVGGSADTQYF
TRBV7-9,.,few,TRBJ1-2,TGTGCCAGCAGCGCTCCCGGACAGAATAACTATGGCTACACCTTC,CASSAPGQNNYGYTF
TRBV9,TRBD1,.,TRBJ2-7,TGTGCCAGCAGCCCACTGGGACAGGCGGGCTACGAGCAGTACTTC,CASSPLGQAGYEQYF
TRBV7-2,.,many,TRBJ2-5,TGTGCCAGCAGCTTAGAGGGGGGAGATTTAGAGACCCAGTACTTC,CASSLEGGDLETQYF
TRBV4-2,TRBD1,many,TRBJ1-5,TGTGCCAGCAGCCAAGACAGACAGGGTGGTCAGCCCCAGCATTTT,CASSQDRQGGQPQHF
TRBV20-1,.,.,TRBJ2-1,TGCAGTGCTAGCCACAATGAGCAGTTCTTC,CSASHNEQFF
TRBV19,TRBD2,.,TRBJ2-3,TGTGCCAGTAGTAGACGCGGACTAGCGGGGGTGGATACGCAGTATTTT,CASSRRGLAGVDTQYF
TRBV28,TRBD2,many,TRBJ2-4,TGTGCCAGCAGTTACCTATCTAGCGGACTAGCCAAAAACATTCAGTACTTC,CASSYLSSGLAKNIQYF
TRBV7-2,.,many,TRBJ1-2,TGTGCCAGCAGCTTAGAGGGGCAGGGATCGTTCTATGGCTACACCTTC,CASSLEGQGSFYGYTF
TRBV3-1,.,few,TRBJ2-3,TGTGCCAGCAGTCGCGTCGTAGGGGCGACAGATACGCAGTATTTT,CASSRVVGATDTQYF
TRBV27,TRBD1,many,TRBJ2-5,TGTGCCAGCAGCGCTCTACCCAGGGGGCTGGGAGAGACCCAGTACTTC,CASSALPRGLGETQYF
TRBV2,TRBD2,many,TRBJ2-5,TGTGCCAGCAGTGAAGCAGCGAGACTAGCGGGACCGTACCAAGAGACCCAGTACTTC,CASSEAARLAGPYQETQYF
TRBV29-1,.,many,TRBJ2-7,TGCAGCGTTGCTGAGCGGAGCTCCTACGAGCAGTACTTC,CSVAERSSYEQYF
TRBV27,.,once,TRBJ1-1,TGTGCCAGTCAGACAACTCTGAACACTGAAGCTTTCTTT,CASQTTLNTEAFF
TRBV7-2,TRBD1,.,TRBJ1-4,TGTGCCAGCAGCTTAGCGGACAGGTTCGGGGGTGAAAAACTGTTTTTT,CASSLADRFGGEKLFF
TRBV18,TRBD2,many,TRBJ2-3,TGTGCCAGCTCACTAGCGGGAACGGCCACAGATACGCAGTATTTT,CASSLAGTATDTQYF
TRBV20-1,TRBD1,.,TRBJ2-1,TGCAGTGCTCGCCAGGGGGCTTTCGATGAGCAGTTCTTC,CSARQGAFDEQFF
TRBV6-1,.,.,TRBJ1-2,TGTGCCAGCAGTTCAGGGTTCCCTGCTAACTATGGCTACACCTTC,CASSSGFPANYGYTF
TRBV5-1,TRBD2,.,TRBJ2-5,TGCGCCAGCAGCCCCTTCGGGGGGAGGGAGACCCAGTACTTC,CASSPFGGRETQYF
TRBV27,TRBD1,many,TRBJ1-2,TGTGCCAGCAGTGTATCGGGACAGGCTAGATCCTATGGCTACACCTTC,CASSVSGQARSYGYTF
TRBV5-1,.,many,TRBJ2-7,TGTGCCAGCAGCTTTTCTGGGTCCTACGAGCAGTACTTC,CASSFSGSYEQYF
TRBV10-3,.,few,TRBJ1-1,TGTGCCATCGGGGACGATGGGGTCATGAACACTGAAGCTTTCTTT,CAIGDDGVMNTEAFF